Listed below are T cell receptor beta chains from one sample, sequenced in a study of prognosis after radiotherapy for stage I lung cancer. A single record per CDR3 protein comes from TCRdb applying MiXCR to the multiplex PCR reads. The sample has roughly 9,000 distinct CDR3 sequences, over 50% seen once; the top ten hold around 19%. This specimen consisted of PBMCs, obtained before or after stereotactic body radiation therapy (not recorded which). Receptor source: a donor over 45 with non-small cell lung cancer. The CDR3 runs from the conserved cysteine through the conserved F or W. A D gene is named only where the DNA matches it firmly. Clone size is stated in some rows and not others, as once, few, many or a class when expanded.

clone_size	v_call	j_call	d_call	cdr3_aa	cdr3_nt
-	TRBV27	TRBJ2-1	TRBD2	CASSSGLANEQFF	TGTGCCAGCAGTTCCGGACTAGCCAATGAGCAGTTCTTC
once	TRBV6-2/TRBV6-3	TRBJ2-1	TRBD2	CASSFTSGTHNEQFF	TGTGCCAGCAGTTTTACTAGCGGGACCCACAATGAGCAGTTCTTC
medium-sized	TRBV2	TRBJ2-7	-	CASSVGPGSAYEQYF	TGTGCCAGCAGTGTCGGCCCTGGTTCTGCCTACGAGCAGTACTTC
-	TRBV27	TRBJ2-3	-	CASSFDGNTDTQYF	TGTGCCAGCAGTTTTGATGGGAACACAGATACGCAGTATTTT
medium-sized	TRBV20-1	TRBJ2-3	TRBD1	CSAIQGVTDTQYF	TGCAGTGCTATACAGGGGGTCACAGATACGCAGTATTTT
-	TRBV5-1	TRBJ2-2	-	CASSLSGVQDTGELFF	TGCGCCAGCAGCTTGTCAGGGGTTCAGGACACCGGGGAGCTGTTTTTT
once	TRBV7-8	TRBJ2-7	-	CASSYYPLRGDNYEQYF	TGTGCCAGCAGCTACTACCCGCTGCGCGGGGACAACTACGAGCAGTACTTC
-	TRBV6-2/TRBV6-3	TRBJ1-6	-	CASRPGRTSMSPLHF	TGTGCCAGCAGACCGGGACGGACCTCGATGTCACCCCTCCACTTT
-	TRBV12-3/TRBV12-4	TRBJ2-1	-	CASRSRGNPYNEQFF	TGTGCCAGCAGGAGCAGGGGTAACCCCTACAATGAGCAGTTCTTC
once	TRBV14	TRBJ1-4	-	CASSATVCGEKLFF	TGTGCCAGCAGTGCGACAGTGTGTGGTGAAAAACTGTTTTTT
medium-sized	TRBV19	TRBJ1-5	-	CASSAGVRQPQHF	TGTGCCAGTAGTGCAGGCGTCCGCCAGCCCCAGCATTTT
-	TRBV7-9	TRBJ2-2	-	CASSLGTGLSGELFF	TGTGCCAGCAGCCTCGGGACTGGACTATCTGGGGAGCTGTTTTTT
-	TRBV28	TRBJ2-7	TRBD1	CASSSQGIQDEQYF	TGTGCCAGCAGTTCACAGGGGATTCAGGACGAGCAGTACTTC
many	TRBV5-1	TRBJ2-7	-	CASSLAGVGEQYF	TGCGCCAGCAGCTTGGCGGGGGTAGGGGAGCAGTACTTC
medium-sized	TRBV3-1	TRBJ1-6	-	CASSQGTSYNSPLHF	TGTGCCAGCAGCCAAGGGACAAGTTATAATTCACCCCTCCACTTT
many	TRBV20-1	TRBJ2-5	-	CSASPDSRGETQYF	TGCAGTGCTAGTCCAGACTCAAGGGGAGAGACCCAGTACTTC
medium-sized	TRBV20-1	TRBJ1-5	-	CSARFRGSVNQPQHF	TGCAGTGCTAGATTTAGGGGGTCGGTCAATCAGCCCCAGCATTTT
-	TRBV20-1	TRBJ2-7	-	CSARVGRRRYF	TGCAGTGCTAGAGTTGGCCGTAGAAGGTACTTC
many	TRBV20-1	TRBJ2-5	-	CSPRQGRETQYF	TGCAGCCCCCGGCAGGGTCGAGAGACCCAGTACTTC
many	TRBV5-5	TRBJ2-5	-	CASSLGEGKTQYF	TGTGCCAGCAGCTTGGGTGAAGGGAAGACCCAGTACTTC
medium-sized	TRBV20-1	TRBJ1-5	TRBD1	CSAGTGAAYSNQPQHF	TGCAGTGCTGGGACAGGGGCCGCATATAGCAATCAGCCCCAGCATTTT
medium-sized	TRBV4-1	TRBJ1-2	-	CASSQRQDLNYGYTF	TGCGCCAGCAGCCAGAGACAGGACCTGAACTATGGCTACACCTTC
-	TRBV6-1	TRBJ2-2	-	CASSEQAGTGELFF	TGTGCCAGCAGTGAACAGGCGGGGACCGGGGAGCTGTTTTTT
medium-sized	TRBV4-1	TRBJ2-7	-	CASSPVEDSYEQYF	TGCGCCAGCAGCCCCGTGGAAGACTCCTACGAGCAGTACTTC
many	TRBV18	TRBJ2-1	TRBD2	CASSPPSSAGGQSEQFF	TGTGCCAGCTCACCTCCGTCATCGGCGGGAGGGCAATCAGAGCAGTTCTTC
once	TRBV12-5	TRBJ2-7	-	CASGLAGTETYEQYF	TGTGCTAGTGGTTTGGCGGGGACGGAAACCTACGAGCAGTACTTC
few	TRBV11-2	TRBJ1-2	-	CASSFGGGSSYGYTF	TGTGCCAGCAGCTTTGGGGGGGGCTCGAGCTATGGCTACACCTTC
-	TRBV28	TRBJ1-1	-	CASSPHRHVAFF	TGTGCCAGCAGTCCCCACCGTCATGTAGCTTTCTTT
-	TRBV6-2/TRBV6-3	TRBJ1-1	-	CASSYSTATEAFF	TGTGCCAGCAGTTACTCGACAGCCACTGAAGCTTTCTTT
-	TRBV6-5	TRBJ1-3	-	CASSYSGATRYNSGNTIYF	TGTGCCAGCAGTTACTCAGGGGCAACTCGTTATAACTCTGGAAACACCATATATTTT
-	TRBV11-2	TRBJ1-5	-	CASSSGDLSNQPQHF	TGTGCCAGCAGCTCGGGGGATCTTAGCAATCAGCCCCAGCATTTT
-	TRBV6-2/TRBV6-3	TRBJ2-7	TRBD1	CASRNRGSGEQYF	TGTGCCAGCAGAAACAGGGGATCGGGCGAGCAGTACTTC
once	TRBV14	TRBJ1-2	-	CAVHKDGGYGYTF	TGTGCCGTCCATAAGGACGGCGGTTATGGCTACACCTTC
-	TRBV28	TRBJ2-7	-	CASSLTGAYEQYF	TGTGCCAGCAGTTTAACGGGCGCCTACGAGCAGTACTTC